This T cell receptor beta chain was retrieved from a study of T cells in Graves' hyperthyroidism and ophthalmopathy. Study in general: Peripheral blood was taken when the disease was first diagnosed, before any treatment began.

Study observations and caveats: Blood samples included most of the expanded thyroid clonotypes exceeding 0.001. Ophthalmopathy, as predicted by the model, came a median approximately 5.9 months after the prediction.

Not enrolled were patients with uncontrolled infection, other autoimmune disease, pregnancy or lactation. In germline, CDR1 is LNHDA, CDR2 SQIVND (reference sequence). The CDR3 is 13 residues long. With 5 bases removed from V and 8 bases from J, the gap between germline ends came to 13 bases. This clonotype turned up a few times. Its antigen is not identified. The CDR3 regions of TCR beta were amplified from RNA transcripts. RT-PCR in the first round (using the HTBI primer set) targeted the TCR CDR3. Using its own MiXCR run on the multiplex PCR reads, TCRdb lists one record per CDR3 protein. Of about 530,000 distinct CDR3 sequences listed, 17% were seen once; the top ten hold approximately 16%.

The J gene is TRBJ2-1, the V gene TRBV19, with D possibly TRBD2 on 5 matching bases. Sequencing was done on a sample of blood. The TCR comes from a woman aged 18-30 years with Graves' ophthalmopathy. In DNA, the CDR3 is TGTGCCAGTAGTTCCGGGCCGGGGTATGAGCAGTTCTTC. It encodes CASSSGPGYEQFF.